This record covers a single TCR beta chain. The data belong to a study of blood T cells in healthy people across ages. Combining a sample-barcoded 5' primer with a J-beta primer mix, a second PCR ran for roughly 7 to 11 cycles. At least 2.5 million CDR3-containing paired-end reads were obtained per sample. Using its own MiXCR run on the 5' RACE reads, TCRdb lists one record per CDR3 protein. The data hold 600,000 or so distinct CDR3 sequences, with around 21% observed a single time. Germline V gives CDR1 KGHSH, CDR2 LQKENI. The CDR3 has 17 amino acids. Trimming removed 2 bases from V and 6 bases from J; junction bases left unmatched: 13.

Sample: blood. The sequence was collected from a man in his 70s in good health. The gene calls are TRBV18 and TRBJ2-1; the match to TRBD1 covers 7 bases. CDR3 nucleotide sequence: TGTGCCAGCTCACCAGGGACAGCCCGTCCGAACGGCAATGAGCAGTTCTTC. Amino acids: CASSPGTARPNGNEQFF. The complete variable domain, with remaining parts taken from reference TRBV18 and TRBJ2-1, reads NAGVMQNPRHLVRRRGQEARLRCSPMKGHSHVYWYRQLPEEGLKFMVYLQKENIIDESGMPKERFSAEFPKEGPSILRIQQVVRGDSAAYFCASSPGTARPNGNEQFFGPGTRLTVL.